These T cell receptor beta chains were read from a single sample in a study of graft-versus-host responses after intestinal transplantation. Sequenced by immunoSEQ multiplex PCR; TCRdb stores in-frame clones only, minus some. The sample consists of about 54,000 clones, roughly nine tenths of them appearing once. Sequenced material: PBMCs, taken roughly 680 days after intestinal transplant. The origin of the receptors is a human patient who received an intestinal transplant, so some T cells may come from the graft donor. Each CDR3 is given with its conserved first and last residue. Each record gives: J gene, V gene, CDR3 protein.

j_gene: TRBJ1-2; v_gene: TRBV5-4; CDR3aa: CASSLDGRPPFGGYTF
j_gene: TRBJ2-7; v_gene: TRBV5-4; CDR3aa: CASSLASGGTYEQYF
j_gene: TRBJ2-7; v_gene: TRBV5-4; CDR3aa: CASSYGLSGYEQYF
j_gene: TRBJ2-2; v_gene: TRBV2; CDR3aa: CASSGETGELFF
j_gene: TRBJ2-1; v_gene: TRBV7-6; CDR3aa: CASSLGDPPADEQFF
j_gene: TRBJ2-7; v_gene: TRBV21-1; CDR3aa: CASSKGTGGEQYF
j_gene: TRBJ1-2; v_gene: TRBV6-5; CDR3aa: CASRSQGLNYGYTF
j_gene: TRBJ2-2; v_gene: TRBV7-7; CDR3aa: CASSRTSGGAGELFF
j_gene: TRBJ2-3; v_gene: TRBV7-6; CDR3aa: CASSLAPGGGSTDTQYF
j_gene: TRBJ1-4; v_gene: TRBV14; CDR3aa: CASSQDLIGHEKLFF
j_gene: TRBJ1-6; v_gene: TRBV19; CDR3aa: CASSVGTSNSPLHF
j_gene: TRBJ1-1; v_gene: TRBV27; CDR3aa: CASSFRWRSEAFF
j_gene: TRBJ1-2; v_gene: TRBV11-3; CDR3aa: CASSLSPGGYGYTF
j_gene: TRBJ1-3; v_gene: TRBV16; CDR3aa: CASSQTRGHSGNTIYF
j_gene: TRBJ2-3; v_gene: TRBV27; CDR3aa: CASKRGYTDTQYF
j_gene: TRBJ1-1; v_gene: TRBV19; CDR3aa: CASSIGGLSDTEAFF
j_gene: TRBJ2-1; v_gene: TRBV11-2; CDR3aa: CASSSVAGESSYNEQFF
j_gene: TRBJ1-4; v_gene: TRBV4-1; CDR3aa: CASSQVWGGDEKLFF
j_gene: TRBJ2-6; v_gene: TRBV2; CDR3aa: CASSELRPRSGANVLTF
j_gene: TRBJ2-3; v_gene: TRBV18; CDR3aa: CASSPPTSGVTDTQYF
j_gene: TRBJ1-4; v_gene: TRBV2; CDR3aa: CASRGSGTGGEKLFF
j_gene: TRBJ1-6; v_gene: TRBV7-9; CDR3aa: CASSLKPYLTGTGNSPLHF
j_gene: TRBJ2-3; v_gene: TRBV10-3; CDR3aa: CATASPLAGAPTDTQYF